This entry lists 30 T cell receptor beta chains sequenced from one sample in a study of blood T cell repertoires in COVID-19. Some clones are missing from TCRdb's copy, which holds only in-frame ones; the method was immunoSEQ multiplex PCR. The sample holds a few hundred thousand clones, 89% seen once. The source material was peripheral blood. Receptors originate from a man aged 45-60 years with acute or convalescent COVID-19.

The gene calls are TRBV6-5 and TRBJ1-2; 9 nucleotides agree with TRBD1. Per the germline V gene, CDR1 is MNHEY and CDR2 is SVGAGI. Trimming removed 6 bases from V and 7 bases from J; junction bases left unmatched: 3. The CDR3 loop spans 12 amino acids. CDR3 amino acids: CASSGTGSGYTF. The CDR3 coding sequence is TGTGCCAGCAGCGGGACAGGGAGTGGCTACACCTTC.

The rearrangement links TRBV6-5 to TRBJ1-1; D gene unclear. The V gene lost 4 bases and the J gene lost 4 bases, with 4 bases spanning the gap. Germline V lookup: CDR1 MNHEY, CDR2 SVGAGI. The CDR3 runs to 11 residues. The CDR3, as DNA: TGTGCCAGCAGTTCGGGCACTGAAGCTTTCTTT. Its translation: CASSSGTEAFF.

The rearrangement uses TRBV4-1 and TRBJ2-2; D possibly corresponds to TRBD2 (6 bases). Germline-derived CDR1 and CDR2 are MGHRA and YSYEKL. V shed 5 bases and J shed 6 bases, with 13 bases lying between them. This CDR3 is 14 amino acids long. The CDR3 sequence is CASSKVEGAGELFF. DNA of the CDR3: TGCGCCAGCAGCAAAGTGGAGGGAGCCGGGGAGCTGTTTTTT.

V and J are TRBV19 and TRBJ1-1, with 8 bases that match TRBD1. V was clipped by 5 bases and J by 5 bases; unmatched bases: 7. CDR3 length equals 14 residues. CDR1 and CDR2 (germline): LNHDA, SQIVND (reference sequence). In DNA form, the CDR3 reads TGTGCCAGTAGTGCCGGGACAGGTGGGACTGAAGCTTTCTTT. This codes for CASSAGTGGTEAFF.

This clone occurred a few times. The chain couples TRBV2 to TRBJ2-7; D may be TRBD2 (5 bases). CDR1 and CDR2 from the germline V gene are SNHLY and FYNNEI. Deletions cut 6 bases from V and 5 bases from J, with 11 bases between. The CDR3 is made up of 12 amino acids. The CDR3 spells CASSYSGDEQYF. The CDR3 nucleotides read TGTGCCAGCAGCTACTCCGGGGACGAGCAGTACTTC.

The rearrangement uses TRBV6-6 and TRBJ1-3; maybe TRBD1 (6 bases). V shed 2 bases and J shed 0 bases, with 11 bases lying between them. Germline CDR1 and CDR2: MNHNY and SVGAGI (reference sequence). The length of the CDR3 is 16 residues. CDR3 coding DNA: TGTGCCAGCAGTTACGCGGGGGCCAGCTCTGGAAACACCATATATTTT. Its translation: CASSYAGASSGNTIYF.

V and J are TRBV28 and TRBJ1-1; D gene unclear. V gave up 6 bases and J gave up 5 bases, with 16 bases separating them. The CDR3 extends over 14 amino acids. The germline V gene has CDR1 MDHEN and CDR2 SYDVKM. The CDR3 nucleotides are TGTGCCAGCAGCCCCGGTCAGGCAGTTACTGAAGCTTTCTTT. This sequence encodes CASSPGQAVTEAFF.

The J gene is TRBJ1-5, the V gene TRBV7-2, with 7 bases fitting TRBD1. Germline V gene data show CDR1 as SGHTA and CDR2 as FQGNSA. The CDR3 contains 14 residues. The junction had 4 bases not matched to a gene; V was cut back by 5 bases and J by 3 bases. The CDR3 bases are TGTGCCAGCAGCACCGGACAGGCCAATCAGCCCCAGCATTTT. Translating gives CASSTGQANQPQHF.

The gene calls are TRBV7-9 and TRBJ2-7, with 16 bases fitting TRBD2. This CDR3 region has 15 residues. The V segment lost 6 bases and the J segment 7 bases; nucleotides outside the gene matches: 6. Germline CDR1 SEHNR, CDR2 FQNEAQ (reference sequence). The CDR3 loop reads CASSSLGLAGGEQYF. CDR3 in DNA: TGTGCCAGCAGTTCGCTGGGACTAGCGGGAGGGGAGCAGTACTTC.

The V call is TRBV30, the J call TRBJ2-5; 7 positions match TRBD2. Germline V CDR1 and CDR2: GTSNPN, SVGIG (reference sequence). This CDR3 spans 14 amino acids. V lost 2 bases, J lost 1 base, and 4 bases stayed unmatched. CDR3 region: CAWSPGGIQETQYF. In nucleotides, the CDR3 is TGTGCCTGGAGTCCGGGGGGAATCCAAGAGACCCAGTACTTC.

The CDR3 bases are TGTGCCAGCAGCTTAGCGACTAGCGGGGGGGCAGGGGAGCAGTTCTTC. It codes for CASSLATSGGAGEQFF. V and J are TRBV7-6 and TRBJ2-1; 14 bases fit TRBD2. CDR3 length: 16 amino acids. Germline V CDR1 and CDR2: SGHVS, FNYEAQ. With V trimmed by 0 bases and J by 10 bases, 5 bases remained unmatched.

The rearrangement links TRBV11-2 to TRBJ1-6; 7 bases fit TRBD1. The CDR3 spans 18 residues. V was clipped by 5 bases and J by 0 bases; unmatched bases: 10. Germline values: CDR1 SGHAT, CDR2 FQNNGV. The CDR3 region is CASSQGGQRNSYNSPLHF. The CDR3 bases are TGTGCCAGCAGCCAGGGGGGACAGAGAAACTCCTATAATTCACCCCTCCACTTT.

The genes are TRBV5-1 and TRBJ2-2, with D possibly being TRBD2 (6 bases). V was clipped by 0 bases and J by 5 bases, with 14 bases between them. This CDR3 comprises 16 residues. Per the germline V gene, CDR1 is SGHRS and CDR2 is YFSETQ. The CDR3 spells CASSLALPGRTGELFF. In DNA, the CDR3 is TGCGCCAGCAGCTTGGCCTTGCCGGGGAGGACCGGGGAGCTGTTTTTT.

The rearrangement links TRBV29-1 to TRBJ1-1; perhaps TRBD1 as D (6 bases). Germline values: CDR1 SQVTM, CDR2 ANQGSEA. Trimming stripped 4 bases from V and 4 bases from J, with 13 bases between. The CDR3 runs 13 residues. CDR3 protein: CSVGRGGRTEAFF. CDR3 DNA: TGCAGCGTTGGCAGGGGTGGCCGCACTGAAGCTTTCTTT.

This rearrangement joins TRBV12-3 or TRBV12-4 to TRBJ2-1; perhaps TRBD1 as D (5 bases). The CDR3 length is 13 residues. V dropped 7 bases and J dropped 8 bases, with 15 bases sitting between them. Here the CDR3 reads CASNSRVVDEQFF. The DNA of the CDR3 is TGTGCCAGCAACTCCAGGGTTGTGGATGAGCAGTTCTTC.

The J gene is TRBJ1-2, the V gene TRBV4-1, with D possibly TRBD1 on 5 matching bases. V lost 2 bases, J lost 4 bases, and 14 bases lay in between. CDR1 MGHRA and CDR2 YSYEKL come from the germline V gene. CDR3 size: 15 residues. The CDR3 reads CASSQRSGNTYGYTF. The CDR3 coding sequence is TGCGCCAGCAGCCAAAGATCAGGGAATACCTATGGCTACACCTTC.

The chain employs TRBV5-1 and TRBJ2-5, with 13 positions matching TRBD2. CDR3 length equals 18 residues. CDR1 SGHRS and CDR2 YFSETQ come from the germline V gene. V lost 0 bases, J lost 0 bases, and 5 bases stayed unmatched. The CDR3, as DNA: TGCGCCAGCAGCTTGGCCGGACTAGCGGGGGCCTACCAAGAGACCCAGTACTTC. Translated: CASSLAGLAGAYQETQYF. Supplemented by reference TRBV5-1 and TRBJ2-5, the full variable domain reads KAGVTQTPRYLIKTRGQQVTLSCSPISGHRSVSWYQQTPGQGLQFLFEYFSETQRNKGNFPGRFSGRQFSNSRSEMNVSTLELGDSALYLCASSLAGLAGAYQETQYFGPGTRLLVL.

The chain carries TRBV6-5 and TRBJ1-6, with 9 positions matching TRBD1. Unmatched junction bases numbered 3, after V lost 8 bases and J lost 7 bases. This CDR3 region has 13 residues. Germline V gene data show CDR1 as MNHEY and CDR2 as SVGAGI. CDR3 amino acids: CASLGTGNSPLHF. Written as DNA, the CDR3 is TGTGCCAGCCTCGGGACAGGGAATTCACCCCTCCACTTT.

The chain recombines TRBV4-1 with TRBJ1-5; the D is unclear. V was pared by 4 bases and J by 11 bases, with 15 bases between. Per germline, CDR1 MGHRA and CDR2 YSYEKL. CDR3 size: 13 residues. The CDR3 DNA reads TGCGCCAGCAGCCGCGGCACGGACTCGGCCCAGCATTTT. Its translation: CASSRGTDSAQHF.

The V gene is TRBV11-2, the J gene TRBJ2-5; the match to TRBD1 covers 7 bases. Germline-derived CDR1 and CDR2 are SGHAT and FQNNGV. The CDR3 contains 17 residues. V lost 5 bases and J lost 5; bases outside the gene matches: 17. The CDR3 is CASSLTLPGQVWETQYF. The CDR3 DNA sequence: TGTGCCAGCAGCCTTACTCTCCCTGGACAGGTGTGGGAGACCCAGTACTTC.

The rearrangement links TRBV29-1 to TRBJ1-1; the match to TRBD1 covers 7 bases. CDR3 length equals 13 residues. The junction had 7 bases not matched to a gene; V was cut back by 5 bases and J by 4 bases. CDR1 and CDR2 (germline): SQVTM, ANQGSEA. This CDR3 is CSVSQGGSTEAFF. The CDR3 DNA reads TGCAGCGTTTCCCAGGGGGGTAGCACTGAAGCTTTCTTT.

The chain uses TRBV25-1 and TRBJ2-5; 7 nucleotides match TRBD2. CDR3 size: 14 residues. The J segment lost 1 base and the V segment lost 7 bases, leaving 6 bases of the junction unmatched. Germline CDR1 MGHDK, CDR2 SYGVNS. CDR3 in DNA: TGTGCCAGCACCGAAGGGACTACCCAAGAGACCCAGTACTTC. Protein sequence: CASTEGTTQETQYF.

This clone has just one count. Here the CDR3 reads CASRPTGNTEAFF. The CDR3 nucleotides read TGTGCCAGCAGGCCGACAGGTAACACTGAAGCTTTCTTT. The rearrangement links TRBV7-9 to TRBJ1-1; D perhaps matches TRBD1 (6 bases). In germline, CDR1 is SEHNR, CDR2 FQNEAQ (reference sequence). This CDR3 is 13 amino acids long. V lost 6 bases to trimming and J lost 2 bases, with 10 bases between them. Full variable domain (outside the CDR3, taken from reference TRBV7-9 and TRBJ1-1): DTGVSQNPRHKITKRGQNVTFRCDPISEHNRLYWYRQTLGQGPEFLTYFQNEAQLEKSRLLSDRFSAERPKGSFSTLEIQRTEQGDSAMYLCASRPTGNTEAFFGQGTRLTVV.

This sequence joins TRBV2 and TRBJ1-4, with 8 bases fitting TRBD1. Germline V gene data show CDR1 as SNHLY and CDR2 as FYNNEI. With 4 bases clipped from V and 8 bases from J, the junction kept 6 bases outside the gene matches. This CDR3 spans 14 amino acids. The CDR3 loop reads CASSVDRGREKLFF. The CDR3, as DNA: TGTGCCAGCAGTGTTGACAGGGGAAGAGAAAAACTGTTTTTT.

V gene TRBV12-5 combines with J gene TRBJ2-1; weak D call: TRBD1 (5 bases). CDR1 is LGHNT and CDR2 is FRNRAP in the germline V gene. The CDR3 spans 16 residues. Trimming took off 0 bases at V and 7 bases at J, with 16 bases between the two ends. The CDR3 spells CASGLVQTVYVNEQFF. For the CDR3, the DNA is TGTGCTAGTGGTTTGGTACAGACAGTTTATGTGAATGAGCAGTTCTTC.

The chain couples TRBV2 to TRBJ2-4; D not resolved. The CDR3 totals 13 residues. V lost 1 base and J 8 bases, leaving 9 bases between the germline ends. Germline V lookup: CDR1 SNHLY, CDR2 FYNNEI. The CDR3 region has the DNA TGTGCCAGCAGTGAAGAGGTCGCGGACATTCAGTACTTC. Residues: CASSEEVADIQYF.

The chain is built from TRBV7-9 and TRBJ1-1; maybe TRBD1 (6 bases). V shed 1 base and J shed 2 bases, with 17 bases lying between them. Germline V gives CDR1 SEHNR, CDR2 FQNEAQ (reference sequence). The CDR3 is 17 residues long. Here the CDR3 reads CASSLEVGGPINTEAFF. The CDR3 DNA is TGTGCCAGCAGCTTAGAGGTCGGGGGGCCAATCAACACTGAAGCTTTCTTT.

A few counts support this clone. The chain links TRBV5-1 to TRBJ1-2, with 9 bases lining up with TRBD1. The CDR3 is 17 amino acids. Germline V gene data show CDR1 as SGHRS and CDR2 as YFSETQ. Trimming cost V 0 bases and J 6 bases; bases outside gene matches: 12. The CDR3 here is CASSLDQIGTGMHGYTF. CDR3 sequence (DNA): TGCGCCAGCAGCTTGGATCAAATCGGGACAGGGATGCATGGCTACACCTTC.

This sequence joins TRBV29-1 and TRBJ1-1, with a possible D match to TRBD1 (6 bases). The CDR3 totals 13 residues. CDR1 is SQVTM, CDR2 ANQGSEA, per germline. V was clipped by 4 bases and J by 7 bases, with 16 bases between them. The CDR3, as DNA: TGCAGCGTTGTAAGAGGGACACAAGTTGAAGCTTTCTTT. Its translation: CSVVRGTQVEAFF.

The V gene is TRBV30, the J gene TRBJ1-5, with 9 bases that match TRBD1. V shed 2 bases, J shed 0 bases, and the junction held 8 bases outside the gene matches. There are 17 residues in the CDR3. From germline, CDR1 is GTSNPN and CDR2 SVGIG (reference sequence). The CDR3 is CAWSRDRATNSNQPQHF. CDR3 DNA: TGTGCCTGGAGTCGGGACAGGGCGACAAATAGCAATCAGCCCCAGCATTTT.